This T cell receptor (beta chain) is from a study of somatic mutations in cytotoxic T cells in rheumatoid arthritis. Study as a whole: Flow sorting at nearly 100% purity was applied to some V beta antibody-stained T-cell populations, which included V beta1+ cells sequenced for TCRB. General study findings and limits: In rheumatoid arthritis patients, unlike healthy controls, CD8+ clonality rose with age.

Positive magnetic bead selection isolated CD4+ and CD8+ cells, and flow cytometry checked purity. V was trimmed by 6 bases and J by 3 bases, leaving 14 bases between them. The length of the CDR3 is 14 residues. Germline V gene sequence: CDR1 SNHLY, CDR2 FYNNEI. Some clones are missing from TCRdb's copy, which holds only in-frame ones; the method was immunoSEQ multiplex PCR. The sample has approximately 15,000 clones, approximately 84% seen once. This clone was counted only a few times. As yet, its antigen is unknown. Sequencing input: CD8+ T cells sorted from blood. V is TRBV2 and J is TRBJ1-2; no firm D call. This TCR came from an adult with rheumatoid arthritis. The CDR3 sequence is CASRADRMDYGYTF. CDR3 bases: TGTGCCAGCAGGGCGGACCGGATGGACTATGGCTACACCTTC. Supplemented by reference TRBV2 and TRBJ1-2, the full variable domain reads EPEVTQTPSHQVTQMGQEVILRCVPISNHLYFYWYRQILGQKVEFLVSFYNNEISEKSEIFDDQFSVERPDGSNFTLKIRSTKLEDSAMYFCASRADRMDYGYTFGSGTRLTVV.